One T cell receptor beta chain is described in this entry. The antigen it binds to is not known. No much larger clonotype is one base removed from it; base qualities were not supplied. Using the deep immunoSEQ assay, TCR CDR3 regions were amplified from genomic DNA by multiplex PCR. Genomic DNA extracted from each cell subset was distributed evenly over all wells of several immunoSEQ 96-well plates, and each plate served as one replicate. For sorted subsets, approximately 200 ng of genomic DNA, equivalent to around 29,000 T cell genomes, went into each replicate PCR. The purified libraries were quantified using a Qubit 3.0 fluorometer, sized with a Bioanalyzer 2100, and then quantified again using the KAPA Library Quantification kit. Each immunoSEQ 96-well plate was sequenced on its own single-read 150-cycle Illumina NextSeq 550 flow cell. From the authors' description of their analysis: The immunoSEQ output contained only junctional sequences without quality scores, so filtering could not match that applied to full-length reads. To assign V/J genes and CDR3, sequences were annotated against IMGT germline references using PyIR, a Python wrapper for IgBLAST v1.9. Any read was removed if the V/J assignment was weak (E-value above 1e-6), the CDR3 was missing, or the read contained stop codons, out-of-frame junctions, or ambiguous translated residues. V3J clonotypes were defined by identical inferred V gene, J gene, and CDR3 amino acid sequence. Percentage overlap between repertoires was computed as shared unique clonotypes divided by the size of the smaller repertoire. Repertoire richness was assessed with RTK rarefaction, the Chao1 estimator, and Recon v2.1 estimates of unobserved clonotypes. OLGA was used to compute generation probabilities for all TCRbeta clonotypes that the gDNA method yielded from a handful of donors. TCRdb retrieved this table from immuneACCESS and kept in-frame rearrangements only. Not all clones are present; in checked studies, unresolved V genes account for under half, and no reason is known for the remainder. The V and J calls and the clone size are those of that table, but D and trimming were determined from the DNA. This sample has hundreds of thousands of clones in its table, and 96% of those were observed once. The ten largest clonotypes hold approximately 0.1% of the sample.

Trimming removed 1 base from V and 7 bases from J; the gene matches leave 13 bases unexplained. The germline V gene supplies CDR1 MGHDK and CDR2 SYGVNS. The CDR3 starts with the cysteine, ends with the phenylalanine, and has 18 residues. Of all the DNA, just the CDR3 is kept, 54 bases in frame from base 1. CD8 naive samples were CD45RO-negative cells positively selected for CCR7, giving a CD45RA+CCR7+ population that excluded TemRA cells. The donors were healthy, HIV-negative adults who had no recently reported acute infections or vaccinations. Every donor was a Caucasian adult living in Nashville, Tennessee, USA. Blood was collected by leukapheresis, and PBMCs were isolated by Ficoll-Histopaque density gradient centrifugation and then cryopreserved in liquid nitrogen vapor phase. Analytical flow cytometry was used to check the purity and quantity of each magnetically sorted T cell population. Genomic DNA was isolated from each sorted fraction and quantified by UV absorbance on a Nanodrop 2000c.

This record belongs to a study of shared clonotypes between healthy human individuals (dated by TCRdb to about 2020). Turning to the overall study: The cohort included a few men and a couple of women between 18 and 49 years of age. For each donor, CD4 naive and CD4 memory were each run on three plates, CD8 naive on two plates, and CD8 memory on one plate. Blood TCR repertoires of a handful of healthy adults were deeply sequenced to estimate repertoire size and the extent of clonotype sharing between individuals. To increase sequencing depth and limit assay-specific biases, TCR repertoire library preparation and sequencing were carried out by different laboratories using diverse techniques. Each donor's leukapheresis produced roughly between about 0.9 and 9.5 billion PBMCs. What the research found in general, with its limitations: Incomplete sequencing was indicated by rarefaction of sorted-subset datasets, despite the large sequencing depth. Clonotypes shared by all four sorted-subset donors showed higher generation probabilities than non-shared clonotypes. Pairwise subsampling indicated that sequencing depth was expected to affect the degree of clonotype sharing among donors. About 5% of naive CD4, more than 3% of naive CD8, 2.3% of memory CD4, and 0.4% of memory CD8 clonotypes were shared across several donors. Sampling was restricted to blood, and TCR repertoires in tissues likely differ from the TCR repertoires found in blood. Estimated clonotype richness was generally larger for naive than for memory subsets. Because the study included a small number of donors, the genetic and exposure-history diversity represented was limited.

The chain is made from TRBV25-1 and TRBJ2-1; 10 junctional bases match TRBD1. The TCR comes from a young woman in good health. The sequenced sample consisted of naive CD8+ T cells sorted from blood. The sample's cell subset or site label, in plain terms: CD45RA+CCR7+. The nucleotide sequence reads TGTGCCAGCAGTGAATCGTCTTGGGGACAGGGGAAAAAAAATGAGCAGTTCTTC. The resulting protein is CASSESSWGQGKKNEQFF.